Sequencing of this TCR beta chain was carried out in a study of blood T cell repertoires in COVID-19. Study-wide background: Sites across the United States, Italy and Spain contributed samples from acute and convalescent COVID-19.

The sample holds one count of this clone. The CDR3 spans 13 residues. Germline trimming cut 10 bases from V and 6 bases from J; bases unmatched to any gene: 9. CDR1 and CDR2 from the germline V gene are MNHEY and SVGAGI. Assay used: immunoSEQ multiplex PCR; TCRdb lists only in-frame clones, some missing. Found here are roughly 100,000 clones, roughly 87% of them singletons; the top ten hold 15% to 20%. Sequences were obtained from peripheral blood. The chain joins TRBV6-5 to TRBJ1-5; 7 bases align to TRBD1. The source is an older man with acute or convalescent COVID-19. The CDR3 is CATRQGLSQPQHF. The CDR3 region has the DNA TGTGCCACAAGACAGGGTCTAAGTCAGCCCCAGCATTTT.